This entry lists 6 T cell receptor beta chains sequenced from one sample in a study of shared clonotypes between healthy human individuals. TCRdb's copy holds only in-frame clones and misses some; the assay was immunoSEQ multiplex PCR. The sample lists about 1 million clones, approximately 70% occurring once. Sequencing was carried out using memory CD4+ T cells sorted from blood. Subset here: CD45RA-negative fraction. These TCRs come from a man in his late teens or twenties in good health.

This clone was detected many times. The J gene is TRBJ1-1, the V gene TRBV5-6; D remains unclear. The CDR3 covers 16 residues. From germline, CDR1 is SGHDT and CDR2 YYEEEE. The V and J ends lost 6 bases and 5 bases respectively, with 23 bases between them. CDR3 in DNA: TGTGCCAGCACCTTCGCGCTGGAGCCATACAAGACTGAAGCTTTCTTT. This codes for CASTFALEPYKTEAFF. Full variable domain (missing parts from reference TRBV5-6 and TRBJ1-1): DAGVTQSPTHLIKTRGQQVTLRCSPKSGHDTVSWYQQALGQGPQFIFQYYEEEERQRGNFPDRFSGHQFPNYSSELNVNALLLGDSALYLCASTFALEPYKTEAFFGQGTRLTVV.

This clone came up a few times. This chain connects TRBV6-1 to TRBJ2-6, with D uncertain. The germline gives CDR1 MNHNS, CDR2 SASEGT. This CDR3 has 14 amino acids. Between the trimmed V and J ends, which lost 5 bases and 4 bases, there was a span of 9 bases. The CDR3 DNA reads as TGTGCCAGCAGTCCCTTGTCCGGGGCCAACGTCCTGACTTTC. Translating gives CASSPLSGANVLTF.

The V call is TRBV6-6, the J call TRBJ1-5; the match to TRBD1 covers 11 bases. The CDR3 has 15 residues. CDR1 and CDR2 from the germline V gene are MNHNY and SVGAGI (reference sequence). V gave up 6 bases and J gave up 10 bases; unmatched junction bases: 11. CDR3 protein: CASSSPGQGDPPQHF. In DNA form, the CDR3 reads TGTGCCAGCAGCTCCCCGGGACAGGGGGATCCCCCCCAGCATTTT.

This clone came up once. The chain combines TRBV29-1 with TRBJ2-5; TRBD1 might be the D (5 bases). This CDR3 has 11 residues. V gave up 4 bases and J gave up 5 bases, with 8 bases separating them. Looked up from germline, CDR1 is SQVTM and CDR2 is ANQGSEA. The chain's CDR3 is CSVVGVETQYF. CDR3 bases: TGCAGCGTTGTAGGGGTGGAGACCCAGTACTTC.

This chain joins TRBV5-5 and TRBJ2-5; no definite D call. V gave up 2 bases and J gave up 2 bases, with 7 bases separating them. This CDR3 comprises 13 residues. Germline lookup yields CDR1 SGHKS and CDR2 YYEKEE (reference sequence). This CDR3 reads CASSFTQQETQYF. The DNA of the CDR3 is TGTGCCAGCAGCTTCACACAGCAAGAGACCCAGTACTTC.

This chain uses TRBV25-1 with TRBJ2-3, with unresolved D. V dropped 5 bases and J dropped 6 bases, with 15 bases sitting between them. This CDR3 is built from 14 residues. Germline CDR1 is MGHDK and CDR2 is SYGVNS. CDR3 in amino acids: CASSTPGVVDTQYF. The CDR3, as DNA: TGTGCCAGCAGTACTCCTGGAGTCGTGGATACGCAGTATTTT. The full variable domain, completed using reference TRBV25-1 and TRBJ2-3, is EADIYQTPRYLVIGTGKKITLECSQTMGHDKMYWYQQDPGMELHLIHYSYGVNSTEKGDLSSESTVSRIRTEHFPLTLESARPSHTSQYLCASSTPGVVDTQYFGPGTRLTVL.